The clone carrying this TCR beta chain was seen once. The data were taken from a study of blood T cell repertoires in COVID-19. With 3 bases clipped from V and 7 bases from J, the junction kept 8 bases outside the gene matches. This CDR3 is built from 14 residues. Per germline, CDR1 LGHDT and CDR2 YNNKEL (reference sequence). Method: immunoSEQ multiplex PCR; TCRdb's copy keeps in-frame clones and lacks some. The table lists fewer than 95,000 clones, around 86% of them singletons, with 25% to 35% in the top ten. V is TRBV3-1 (or the pseudogene TRBV3-2) and J is TRBJ1-2; 7 bases agree with TRBD1. This receptor was taken from a man aged 45-60 years with active or convalescent COVID-19. Sequences were obtained from peripheral blood. Here the CDR3 reads CASSHEDRVVGYTF. In nucleotides, the CDR3 is TGTGCCAGCAGCCATGAAGACAGGGTTGTTGGCTACACCTTC.